This TCR beta chain derives from a study of T cell repertoires in cytomegalovirus infection. Study observations and caveats: Summed frequency of public TCR beta families distinguished CMV carriers with the relevant HLA.

In the case of this clonotype: Antigen specificity is unknown.

The CDR3 covers 17 residues. V was pared by 5 bases and J by 2 bases, with 19 bases between. From the reads, TCRdb called clonotypes with MiXCR, one entry per CDR3 protein. Among approximately 990,000 distinct CDR3 sequences listed, roughly a third were seen once. Sample: cultured CD8+ T cells from PBMCs, taken from culture after CMV antigen stimulation. The sequence derives from a human donor in good health (CMV status not recorded). Some clones in this sample may be carry-over from other donors' samples. J is TRBJ2-1 and V is TRBV12-3 or TRBV12-4; no clear D gene. The CDR3 DNA is TGTGCCAGCAGTCTGACAAGGGTAGTCCCTCCCTACAATGAGCAGTTCTTC. Its translation is CASSLTRVVPPYNEQFF.